One sample yielded the 9 T cell receptor beta chains listed below, sequenced in a study of T cell responses to AZD1222 COVID-19 vaccine (dated by TCRdb to 2020 to 2023). Library construction relied on the immunoSEQ multiplex PCR assay. The table comes from immuneACCESS by way of TCRdb, which keeps in-frame sequences with V and J called. Part of the clones is missing from these tables; in studies checked, under half for an unresolved V gene and the rest for unknown reasons. Within this sample are some 120,000 clones, with 80% to 90% of them counted one time only. Jointly, the top ten make up roughly 1.6% of the sample. The meaning of the sample's time point label: baseline before first vaccination. The source was peripheral blood, collected on day 0 of AZD1222 vaccination. The origin of the receptors is an adult in good health.

Comment on this clone: The sample holds other DNA sequences that translate to the same CDR3. V and J are TRBV6-4 and TRBJ2-3; 11 bases are a match to TRBD2. Germline lookup yields CDR1 MRHNA and CDR2 SNTAGT. With V trimmed by 0 bases and J by 6 bases, 2 bases remained unmatched. The CDR3 runs 15 residues. The CDR3 DNA is TGTGCCAGCAGTGACTCTAGCGGGGGGGCCGATACGCAGTATTTT. Translated: CASSDSSGGADTQYF.

CDR3 coding DNA: TGTGCCAGCAGACTTAGCGGGAGTTCCTACGAGCAGTACTTC. This codes for CASRLSGSSYEQYF. The chain uses TRBV6-6 and TRBJ2-7; TRBD2 aligns across 9 bases. Germline CDR1 reads MNHNY; CDR2 reads SVGAGI (reference sequence). Unmatched junction bases numbered 4, after V lost 6 bases and J lost 1 base. The CDR3 spans 14 residues.

As concerns this clone: At one end, the junction sequence differs from germline, possibly due to a read error. The chain uses TRBV7-7 and TRBJ2-2, with TRBD2 matching 8 bases. Germline CDR1 SSHAT, CDR2 FNYEAQ (reference sequence). This CDR3 is 18 amino acids long. The CDR3 nucleotides read TGTGCTAGCAGCTCCCGAGGGGGAAGCGGGAGCGGTACCGGGGAGCTGTTTTTT. Protein product: CASSSRGGSGSGTGELFF.

The chain carries TRBV7-4 and TRBJ1-5; D not certain. Germline V gives CDR1 SGHVT, CDR2 SQSDAQ. CDR3 length: 12 amino acids. Trimming took off 7 bases at V and 7 bases at J, with 11 bases between the two ends. CDR3 region: CASKNNRQPQHF. DNA for the CDR3: TGTGCCAGCAAGAACAATAGGCAGCCCCAGCATTTT. Using reference TRBV7-4 and TRBJ1-5 for the parts outside the CDR3, the full variable domain is GAGVSQSPRYKVAKRGRDVALRCDSISGHVTLYWYRQTLGQGSEVLTYSQSDAQRDKSGRPSGRFSAERPERSVSTLKIQRTEQGDSAVYLCASKNNRQPQHFGDGTRLSIL.

The chain combines TRBV6-6 with TRBJ1-4, with D tentatively TRBD1 (6 bases). Germline V CDR1 and CDR2: MNHNY, SVGAGI (reference sequence). Trimming left V 4 bases short and J 9 bases short, with 12 bases between. CDR3 length equals 13 residues. CDR3 coding DNA: TGTGCCAGCAGTTCTCTTCAGGGGAAAAAACTGTTTTTT. Its protein is CASSSLQGKKLFF.

The rearrangement links TRBV2 to TRBJ1-6; D unresolved. Trimming cost V 2 bases and J 14 bases, with 13 bases left between them. Germline V CDR1 and CDR2: SNHLY, FYNNEI. This CDR3 spans 13 amino acids. CDR3 loop: CASSESLRVTLHF. The DNA for the CDR3 is TGTGCCAGCAGTGAAAGTCTCCGGGTAACCCTCCACTTT.

V and J are TRBV10-2 and TRBJ1-5, with 11 bases identical to TRBD1. CDR1 and CDR2 from the germline V gene are WSHSY and SAAADI. With V trimmed by 2 bases and J by 7 bases, 16 bases remained unmatched. This CDR3 has 19 residues. The CDR3 bases are TGCGCCAGCAGTGAGGGAAGGACAGGGGGCGGCCTCCGATCCCAGCCCCAGCATTTT. As protein: CASSEGRTGGGLRSQPQHF.

The chain links TRBV6-9 to TRBJ2-7; the match to TRBD2 covers 12 bases. Losses at the gene ends were 7 bases for V and 0 bases for J; bases not matched to a gene: 13. The CDR3 length is 18 residues. CDR1 and CDR2 from the germline V gene are MNHGY and SVAAGI. CDR3 bases: TGTGCCAGCAAGGGCAAACTTCTGACTAGCGGGAGCTCCTACGAGCAGTACTTC. This translates into CASKGKLLTSGSSYEQYF.

This chain uses TRBV5-6 with TRBJ1-4; no reliable D call. Trimming cost V 0 bases and J 0 bases, with 9 bases left between them. This CDR3 region has 16 residues. Germline CDR1 SGHDT, CDR2 YYEEEE. In DNA form, the CDR3 reads TGTGCCAGCAGCTTGGGGCCGACCCCAACTAATGAAAAACTGTTTTTT. Translated, it gives CASSLGPTPTNEKLFF.